This TCR beta chain is drawn from a study of PD-1 blockade in classical Hodgkin lymphoma. Study-level background: Patients were infused with nivolumab 3 mg/kg every 2 weeks.

TCRdb's table, derived via immunoSEQ multiplex PCR, lists solely in-frame clones and lacks some. The sample has about 43,000 clones; around three quarters are singletons. Brentuximab vedotin exposure varied, and every patient relapsed after autologous stem cell transplantation. This clone occurred a few times. Its antigen is unidentified. Study findings and constraints: Those achieving complete response showed baseline diversity like newly diagnosed patients. Possible causes of repertoire differences, disease activity or prior therapy, remain undefined.

The TCR originated in a human donor with classical Hodgkin lymphoma. The sample in question was peripheral blood mononuclear cells (PBMCs), obtained before the second cycle of nivolumab.

This CDR3 is CASNTGGYNEQFF. The CDR3 DNA follows: TGCGCCAGCAATACGGGGGGCTACAATGAGCAGTTCTTC. The V gene is TRBV5-1, the J gene TRBJ2-1; 7 nucleotides align to TRBD2. CDR1 and CDR2 (germline): SGHRS, YFSETQ. V was clipped by 6 bases and J by 3 bases; unmatched bases: 3. CDR3 length: 13 residues.